This is a list of T cell receptor beta chains from one sample in a study of shared clonotypes between healthy human individuals. Measured with immunoSEQ multiplex PCR; TCRdb has only the in-frame clones, and not every one. The table has about a million clones, around 74% seen once. Sequencing was done on a sample of memory CD4+ T cells sorted from blood. Source of these receptors: a man aged 18 to 30 in good health. Each CDR3 is given with its conserved first and last residue. D genes are given only for firm matches. Clone sizes are given selectively: once, few, many, or a class where the clone is expanded.

clone size | J gene | V gene | D gene | CDR3 DNA | CDR3 protein
few | TRBJ1-5 | TRBV4-2 | - | TGTGCCAGCAGCGGACAGAGCAATCAGCCCCAGCATTTT | CASSGQSNQPQHF
- | TRBJ1-1 | TRBV2 | - | TGTGCCAGCAGTGAATATGGACCACTTAACACTGAAGCTTTCTTT | CASSEYGPLNTEAFF
few | TRBJ1-3 | TRBV18 | - | TGTGCCAGCTCACCCCAGCGTCAGACACAAAGCTCTGGAAACACCATATATTTT | CASSPQRQTQSSGNTIYF
- | TRBJ2-2 | TRBV27 | TRBD1 | TGTGCCACACGAAAGACAGGGGGTAGGGCCGGGGAGCTGTTTTTT | CATRKTGGRAGELFF
- | TRBJ1-4 | TRBV4-1 | TRBD1 | TGCGCCAGCAGCCAACACTACCGGGACAGGGGGGAAAAACTGTTTTTT | CASSQHYRDRGEKLFF
- | TRBJ2-6 | TRBV19 | TRBD1 | TGTGCCAGTAGTCCGGGACAGGGTAACTCTGGGGCCAACGTCCTGACTTTC | CASSPGQGNSGANVLTF
- | TRBJ2-7 | TRBV9 | - | TGTGCCAGCAGCGAGGGGGTTGGGGAGCAGTACTTC | CASSEGVGEQYF
- | TRBJ1-1 | TRBV6-5 | - | TGTGCCAGCAGCCTTCCAGGGTTTGGAGGTGAAGCTTTCTTT | CASSLPGFGGEAFF
- | TRBJ2-3 | TRBV5-1 | - | TGCGCCAGCAGCTTGTCTTCAGGGGCAATAGATACGCAGTATTTT | CASSLSSGAIDTQYF
- | TRBJ1-6 | TRBV14 | - | TGTGCCAGCAGCCATGGTTCCTCTTTCCCCACCTATAATTCACCCCTCCACTTT | CASSHGSSFPTYNSPLHF
- | TRBJ2-6 | TRBV29-1 | - | TGCAGCGTTGAAGAGGGGTCTGGGGCCAACGTCCTGACTTTC | CSVEEGSGANVLTF
- | TRBJ1-4 | TRBV15 | TRBD1 | TGTGCCACCAGCGGACAGGGCACTAATGAAAAACTGTTTTTT | CATSGQGTNEKLFF
- | TRBJ2-3 | TRBV10-2 | - | TGCGCCAGCAGTGAGACAGTGTCCACAGATACGCAGTATTTT | CASSETVSTDTQYF
few | TRBJ1-6 | TRBV6-5 | - | TGTGCCAGCAGCCCGAGCTCCTATAATTCACCCCTCCACTTT | CASSPSSYNSPLHF
- | TRBJ1-1 | TRBV9 | - | TGTGCCAGCAGTGACCTCAGAGGGGTCACTGAAGCTTTCTTT | CASSDLRGVTEAFF
- | TRBJ1-1 | TRBV5-1 | - | TGCGCCAGCAGCTTGGAACGTGGGGACACTGAAGCTTTCTTT | CASSLERGDTEAFF
- | TRBJ1-5 | TRBV28 | - | TGTGCCAGCAGGCACGATAAGGTCGGGCAGGGCAATCAGCCCCAGCATTTT | CASRHDKVGQGNQPQHF
- | TRBJ2-5 | TRBV4-1 | TRBD2 | TGCGCCAGCAGCCCCGGGACTAGCGGGGGAATCGGGGAGACCCAGTACTTC | CASSPGTSGGIGETQYF
- | TRBJ2-1 | TRBV18 | - | TGTGCCAGCTCACAGGGGAGTTCCTACAATGAGCAGTTCTTC | CASSQGSSYNEQFF
- | TRBJ2-5 | TRBV7-7 | - | TGTGCTAGCAGCTTAGGAGTACAAGAGACCCAGTACTTC | CASSLGVQETQYF
few | TRBJ1-2 | TRBV7-2 | - | TGTGCCAGCAGCCTAGGGGGGGACTATGGCTACACCTTC | CASSLGGDYGYTF
- | TRBJ1-1 | TRBV6-5 | - | TGTGCCAGCAGTTATGGAGGCGGGAACACTGAAGCTTTCTTT | CASSYGGGNTEAFF
- | TRBJ1-1 | TRBV29-1 | - | TGCAGCGCCGGAGGGTTTGACACTGAAGCTTTCTTT | CSAGGFDTEAFF
- | TRBJ2-7 | TRBV20-1 | TRBD1 | TGCAGTCGACAGGGTTCCTACGAGCAGTACTTC | CSRQGSYEQYF
- | TRBJ1-2 | TRBV11-3 | TRBD1 | TGTGCCAGTGACAGGGCTAACTATGGCTACACCTTC | CASDRANYGYTF
- | TRBJ2-1 | TRBV6-5 | - | TGTGCCAGCAGTCCCCGGGGCCCCCACTACAATGAGCAGTTCTTC | CASSPRGPHYNEQFF
- | TRBJ1-6 | TRBV5-6 | - | TGTGCCAGCAGCTTGGGGCAGAAGGGTTCACCCCTCCACTTT | CASSLGQKGSPLHF
- | TRBJ2-1 | TRBV7-9 | - | TGTGCCAGCCTCCTATTTGAGGGAATCCTGAGCTCCTACAATGAGCAGTTCTTC | CASLLFEGILSSYNEQFF
- | TRBJ2-1 | TRBV12-5 | TRBD1 | TGTGCTAGTGGGACGGGACAGGGGACCTACAATGAGCAGTTCTTC | CASGTGQGTYNEQFF
- | TRBJ2-1 | TRBV2 | TRBD1 | TGTGCCAGCGAGCTCTCGGACAGGGGGCAACGGTATGAGCAGTTCTTC | CASELSDRGQRYEQFF
few | TRBJ2-5 | TRBV29-1 | - | TGCACCGTCGTGGGTGGGGGGCTAGCGAAAGAGACCCAGTACTTC | CTVVGGGLAKETQYF
- | TRBJ2-2 | TRBV11-2 | - | TGTGCCAGCAGCTTAGATTTGTCGGGTCCCGGGGAGCTGTTTTTT | CASSLDLSGPGELFF
- | TRBJ2-5 | TRBV10-2 | - | TGCGCCAGCAGCCCTGACTCTTACGGGACCCAGTACTTC | CASSPDSYGTQYF
- | TRBJ2-7 | TRBV18 | TRBD2 | TGTGCCAGCTCACCTGGACTAGTTGACGAGCAGTACTTC | CASSPGLVDEQYF
- | TRBJ1-2 | TRBV18 | TRBD1 | TGTGCCAGCTCACCACAGACAGGGAACTATGGCTACACCTTC | CASSPQTGNYGYTF
- | TRBJ1-2 | TRBV4-1 | - | TGCGCCAGCAGCCAAGGCTCAGGGATAGACTATGGCTACACCTTC | CASSQGSGIDYGYTF
- | TRBJ2-5 | TRBV7-2 | TRBD2 | TGTGCCAGCAGCCAATTACTAGCGGGGGGGCCTTTGGAGACCCAGTACTTC | CASSQLLAGGPLETQYF